This is a list of T cell receptor beta chains from one sample in a study of T cell changes during pregnancy in multiple sclerosis. The method was immunoSEQ multiplex PCR; TCRdb's version includes in-frame clones alone and lacks a portion of them. The data contain roughly 58,000 clones, under 95% of them singletons. Sample: CD8+ T cells from peripheral blood mononuclear cells, taken before pregnancy. The receptors come from a female donor with multiple sclerosis, enrolled in a pregnancy study. CDR3s include the opening cysteine and the closing phenylalanine or tryptophan.

V: TRBV4-1; CDR3: CASSQGTGNQPQHF
V: TRBV2; CDR3: CASKGTGGAYNEQFF
V: TRBV19; CDR3: CASRDRNSGYRDAEEYF
V: TRBV6-5; CDR3: CASSASRSSYNEQFF
V: TRBV19; CDR3: CASSMGAYRANTEAFF
V: TRBV4-2; CDR3: CASSHPSDRANTEAFF
V: TRBV14; CDR3: CASSQEGFPTGYEQYF
V: TRBV7-3; CDR3: CASSSTSGGQETQYF
V: TRBV9; CDR3: CASSVFDRVSKDTEAFF
V: TRBV15; CDR3: CATSSRGGDTEAFF
V: TRBV6-1; CDR3: CASSEEASGGYEQYF
V: TRBV7-9; CDR3: CASSLYSNTEAFF
V: TRBV25-1; CDR3: CASSVLRDEKLFF
V: TRBV5-4; CDR3: CASSKKLQGGYGYTF
V: TRBV7-9; CDR3: CASSRRTSGEAYNEQFF
V: TRBV6-1; CDR3: CASSEADSYTEAFF
V: TRBV9; CDR3: CASSVGSRETQYF
V: TRBV4-2; CDR3: CASSQQQGETGELFF
V: TRBV9; CDR3: CASSPSVGSAYEQYF
V: TRBV5-6; CDR3: CASNSGGGLYNEQFF
V: TRBV6-4; CDR3: CASARGADADTQYF
V: TRBV11-2; CDR3: CASGPGLATDTQYF
V: TRBV11-2; CDR3: CASSLEDPQGYF
V: TRBV15; CDR3: CATSRDRDIVTFF
V: TRBV4-3; CDR3: CASSPGTAPTNEKLFF
V: TRBV7-2; CDR3: CASSYAGTYDRAQHF
V: TRBV6-4; CDR3: CASSEIDGTDTQYF
V: TRBV6-4; CDR3: CASNEESSVSYNEQFF
V: TRBV10-3; CDR3: CAISEELAGGWTETQYF
V: TRBV29-1; CDR3: CSVPTGFINEKLFF
V: TRBV6-6; CDR3: CASNQDSSNYGYTF
V: TRBV5-5; CDR3: CASTAHGTGIRSPLHF
V: TRBV4-3; CDR3: CASSQEGLAPNEQFF
V: TRBV4-1; CDR3: CASSQERGTGGYTF
V: TRBV7-9; CDR3: CASSSTDRGNGELFF
V: TRBV5-6; CDR3: CASSLGHMNTEAFF
V: TRBV4-2; CDR3: CASSQGFGTTDYTF
V: TRBV10-3; CDR3: CAISESMQARAGNTIYF
V: TRBV7-6; CDR3: CASSPAGITEAFF
V: TRBV21-1; CDR3: CASSKDGGGTEAFF
V: TRBV4-1; CDR3: CASSQEESTGFYGYTF
V: TRBV7-6; CDR3: CASSSGHSGETQYF
V: TRBV28; CDR3: CASSPYRGGSYEQYF
V: TRBV30; CDR3: CALGGEAGNTIYF
V: TRBV6-1; CDR3: CASSESSGTGSYEQYF
V: TRBV27; CDR3: CASSLGGLMPQHF
V: TRBV7-9; CDR3: CASSPYDRSNQPQHF
V: TRBV9; CDR3: CASSVAASGGVYEQYF
V: TRBV7-9; CDR3: CASSLGSANTGELFF
V: TRBV9; CDR3: CASSEDRGSNTEAFF
V: TRBV7-3; CDR3: CASSRGQGNSGELFF
V: TRBV6-4; CDR3: CASSRTESTEAFF